This paragraph reports one TCR beta chain. No antigen is known for it. Time point denoted: week 5, during vaccination. Vaccine doses each comprised 300 ug of mutant IDH1 20-mer peptide, with topical imiquimod. These data are taken from a study of a mutant IDH1 vaccine in newly diagnosed glioma. Study context: Most had both radiotherapy and temozolomide beforehand; others had only one.

Study results and caveats: There were vaccine-induced immune responses in roughly 92% of the patients.

Clones were read by immunoSEQ multiplex PCR, and TCRdb kept only the in-frame ones, dropping some. The table records some 37,000 clones, 78% of them present only once. V was pared by 7 bases and J by 4 bases, with 8 bases of the junction left unmatched. Germline V gene data show CDR1 as ENHRY and CDR2 as SYGVKD. The CDR3 covers 14 residues. The sequence was collected from a man aged 40-49 years with glioma. This rearrangement joins TRBV10-3 to TRBJ1-1; the match to TRBD1 covers 8 bases. The sample was PBMCs, taken from a glioma patient whose treatment included an IDH1 peptide vaccine. CDR3 DNA: TGTGCCATCACCAGACAGGGGTTGACCACTGAAGCTTTCTTT. It yields the protein CAITRQGLTTEAFF.